Listed here is a single T cell receptor beta chain. Its antigen is undetermined. The CDR3 length is 17 residues. Trimming shortened V by 5 bases and J by 7 bases, and 24 bases separated the two germline ends. Germline lookup yields CDR1 SGHAT and CDR2 FQNNGV. The sample is drawn from a study of graft-versus-host responses after intestinal transplantation. Study context: Anti-thymocyte globulin induction, then tacrolimus and steroids for about 3 years, went to all recipients.

Findings of the study overall: Recipient marrow harbored GvH clones, some of which surfaced first in ileum or blood. An association linked early post-transplant HvG declines with peak circulating GvH clone levels.

Profiling relied on immunoSEQ multiplex PCR, and the TCRdb table lists in-frame clones only, not all of them. The data hold roughly 43,000 clones, with about 95% observed a single time. The TCR sequence derives from a human patient who received an intestinal transplant, so some T cells may come from the graft donor. Sequencing used PBMCs, obtained roughly 51 weeks after intestinal transplant. J is TRBJ2-1 and V is TRBV11-2; tentatively, D is TRBD1 or TRBD2 (6 bases each). CDR3: CASSPSWSTRRGNEQFF. CDR3 DNA sequence: TGTGCCAGCAGCCCTAGTTGGTCGACCCGGAGGGGGAATGAGCAGTTCTTC.